These 8 T cell receptor beta chains originate from one sample sequenced in a study of cytomegalovirus exposure and HLA in healthy donors. TCRdb's table, derived via immunoSEQ multiplex PCR, lists solely in-frame clones and lacks some. Here the sample spans about 68,000 clones, over 80% being singletons. Sequencing was performed on PBMCs. These receptors all stem from a man younger than 30 in good health and CMV-seronegative.

V gene TRBV27 combines with J gene TRBJ2-7, with TRBD1 matching 10 bases. The junction had 3 bases not matched to a gene; V was cut back by 2 bases and J by 2 bases. From germline, CDR1 is MNHEY and CDR2 SMNVEV (reference sequence). CDR3 length equals 15 residues. CDR3 region: CASSLKTGGPYEQYF. The CDR3 DNA reads as TGTGCCAGCAGTTTAAAGACAGGGGGCCCCTACGAGCAGTACTTC.

The chain has TRBV5-1 and TRBJ1-3; D remains ambiguous. Trimming stripped 5 bases from V and 1 base from J, with 19 bases between. The CDR3 is 17 residues long. Germline V gene data show CDR1 as SGHRS and CDR2 as YFSETQ. In nucleotides, the CDR3 is TGCGCCAGCAGGGAGACTCGCGATTACCTATCTGGAAACACCATATATTTT. Residues: CASRETRDYLSGNTIYF. Combining the CDR3 with reference TRBV5-1 and TRBJ1-3 gives the whole variable domain KAGVTQTPRYLIKTRGQQVTLSCSPISGHRSVSWYQQTPGQGLQFLFEYFSETQRNKGNFPGRFSGRQFSNSRSEMNVSTLELGDSALYLCASRETRDYLSGNTIYFGEGSWLTVV.

On this clone itself: One end of the junction varies from germline; a read error may be responsible. The chain carries TRBV27 and TRBJ2-7; a possible D gene is TRBD2 (6 bases). Per the germline V gene, CDR1 is MNHEY and CDR2 is SMNVEV (reference sequence). CDR3 length: 11 residues. CDR3 region: CASSLGREAIF. The CDR3 DNA follows: TGTGCCAGCAGTTTAGGCAGGGAGGCCATATTC.

Only a few counts were recorded for this clone. This rearrangement joins TRBV7-9 to TRBJ1-1; no definite D call. Germline V gene data show CDR1 as SEHNR and CDR2 as FQNEAQ (reference sequence). With 3 bases removed from V and 10 bases from J, the gap between germline ends came to 9 bases. There are 11 residues in the CDR3. The CDR3 nucleotides are TGTGCCAGCAGCTTGACGGAGCTAGCTTTCTTT. This codes for CASSLTELAFF.

This chain links TRBV29-1 with TRBJ2-7, with TRBD1 identical over 7 bases. Trimming cost V 4 bases and J 6 bases; bases outside gene matches: 3. Germline V gene lookup returns CDR1 SQVTM and CDR2 ANQGSEA. The CDR3 is 11 amino acids. CDR3 nucleotides: TGCAGCGTTGGGACAGGAGGCGAGCAGTACTTC. This translates into CSVGTGGEQYF.

This clone was detected only once. The rearrangement uses TRBV19 and TRBJ2-2; a possible D gene is TRBD1 (6 bases). The ends were cut back, 6 bases at V and 6 bases at J, with 17 bases in the middle. The length of the CDR3 is 15 residues. In germline, CDR1 is LNHDA, CDR2 SQIVND (reference sequence). The chain's CDR3 is CASSTGTSIPGELFF. In DNA, the CDR3 is TGTGCCAGTAGCACCGGGACAAGCATACCCGGGGAGCTGTTTTTT.

This chain links TRBV30 with TRBJ1-2; 7 bases agree with TRBD1. The CDR3 length is 14 residues. The V gene end was trimmed by 5 bases and the J gene end by 2 bases; junction bases not matched to a gene: 8. From germline, CDR1 is GTSNPN and CDR2 SVGIG (reference sequence). The CDR3 region has the DNA TGTGCCTGGGAGGAGGGGGCAGGGAACTATGGCTACACCTTC. Amino acid sequence: CAWEEGAGNYGYTF.

The chain links TRBV5-4 to TRBJ2-3; 13 bases fit TRBD2. From germline, CDR1 is SGHNT and CDR2 YYREEE (reference sequence). Trimming at V came to 3 bases and at J to 2 bases, leaving 3 bases not matched to a gene. The CDR3 length is 16 residues. CDR3 sequence: CASSSGLAGVTDTQYF. CDR3 bases: TGTGCCAGCAGCTCAGGACTAGCGGGAGTCACAGATACGCAGTATTTT.